This TCR beta chain was documented in a study of T cell repertoires in ileal Crohn's disease. Described time point: proximal margin of the surgical specimen (macroscopically non-inflamed). The V gene lost 8 bases and the J gene lost 4 bases, with 23 bases spanning the gap. From germline, CDR1 is MDHEN and CDR2 SYDVKM. The CDR3 runs to 16 residues. Here immunoSEQ multiplex PCR was the method, and the copy in TCRdb shows in-frame clones only, minus some. In the table there are more than 4,000 clones, 87% of which are singletons. The TCR was taken from an adult with Crohn's disease. The material sequenced was ileal tissue. This chain joins TRBV28 and TRBJ2-5, with a tentative D call TRBD2 (6 bases). The DNA for the CDR3 is TGTGCCAGCGCACCTCCCCGACGCCGGGAGTCAGAGACCCAGTACTTC. Protein: CASAPPRRRESETQYF. Full variable domain (remainder filled in from reference TRBV28 and TRBJ2-5): DVKVTQSSRYLVKRTGEKVFLECVQDMDHENMFWYRQDPGLGLRLIYFSYDVKMKEKGDIPEGYSVSREKKERFSLILESASTNQTSMYLCASAPPRRRESETQYFGPGTRLLVL.